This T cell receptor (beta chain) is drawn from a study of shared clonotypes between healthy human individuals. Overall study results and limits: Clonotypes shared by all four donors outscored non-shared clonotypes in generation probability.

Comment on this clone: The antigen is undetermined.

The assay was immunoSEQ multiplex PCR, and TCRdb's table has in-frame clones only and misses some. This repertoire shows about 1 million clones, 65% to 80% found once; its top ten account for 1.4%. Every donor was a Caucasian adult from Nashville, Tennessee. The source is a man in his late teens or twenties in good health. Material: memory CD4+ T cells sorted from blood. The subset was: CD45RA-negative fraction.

DNA for the CDR3: TGTGCCATCAGTGAGTCGAGTAGGTTCCCTAATAATTCACCCCTCCACTTT. As protein: CAISESSRFPNNSPLHF. V usage is TRBV10-3 and J usage is TRBJ1-6; D unclear. There are 17 residues in the CDR3. The germline CDR1 and CDR2 sequences are ENHRY and SYGVKD. The germline V and J ends were trimmed by 0 bases and 5 bases, with 14 bases remaining between them.